This paragraph covers one TCR beta chain sequence. Its target is not known. Method: immunoSEQ multiplex PCR; TCRdb's copy keeps in-frame clones and lacks some. The sample lists approximately 46,000 clones, 77% occurring once. The sample is drawn from a study of memory CD4+ T cells and cytomegalovirus serostatus. Study conclusions and caveats: Suggested: most of the CMV-linked TCR signature lies in CD4+ memory cells.

The CDR3 covers 14 residues. Germline-derived CDR1 and CDR2 are SGHDT and YYEEEE. V gave up 1 base and J gave up 4 bases, with 11 bases separating them. Single viable CD3+CD4+CD8-CD45RO+ cells were sorted as the memory CD4+ T cells. Donors' CMV status reflects serum IgG against pp150, pp28, p38, p52. Total CD4+ T cells were enriched by CD4 positive selection. This sequence joins TRBV5-6 and TRBJ2-5, with no clear D. This TCR derives from an adult in good health and CMV-seronegative. Input material: memory CD4+ T cells from blood. CDR3 sequence (DNA): TGTGCCAGCAGCTTGCCAGAGTGGGGAGAGACCCAGTACTTC. Translated, it gives CASSLPEWGETQYF.